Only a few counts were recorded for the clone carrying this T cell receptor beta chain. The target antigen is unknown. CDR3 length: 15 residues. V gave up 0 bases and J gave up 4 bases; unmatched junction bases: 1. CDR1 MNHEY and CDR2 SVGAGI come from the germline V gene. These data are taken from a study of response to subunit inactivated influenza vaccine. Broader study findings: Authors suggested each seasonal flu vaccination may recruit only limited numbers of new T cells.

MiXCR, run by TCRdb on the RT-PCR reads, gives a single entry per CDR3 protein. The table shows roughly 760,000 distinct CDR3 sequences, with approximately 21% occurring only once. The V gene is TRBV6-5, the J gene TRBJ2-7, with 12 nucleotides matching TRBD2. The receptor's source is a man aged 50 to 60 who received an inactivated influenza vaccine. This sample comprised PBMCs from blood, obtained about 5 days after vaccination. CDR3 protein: CASSYSTSGGYEQYF. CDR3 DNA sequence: TGTGCCAGCAGTTACTCGACTAGCGGGGGATACGAGCAGTACTTC.